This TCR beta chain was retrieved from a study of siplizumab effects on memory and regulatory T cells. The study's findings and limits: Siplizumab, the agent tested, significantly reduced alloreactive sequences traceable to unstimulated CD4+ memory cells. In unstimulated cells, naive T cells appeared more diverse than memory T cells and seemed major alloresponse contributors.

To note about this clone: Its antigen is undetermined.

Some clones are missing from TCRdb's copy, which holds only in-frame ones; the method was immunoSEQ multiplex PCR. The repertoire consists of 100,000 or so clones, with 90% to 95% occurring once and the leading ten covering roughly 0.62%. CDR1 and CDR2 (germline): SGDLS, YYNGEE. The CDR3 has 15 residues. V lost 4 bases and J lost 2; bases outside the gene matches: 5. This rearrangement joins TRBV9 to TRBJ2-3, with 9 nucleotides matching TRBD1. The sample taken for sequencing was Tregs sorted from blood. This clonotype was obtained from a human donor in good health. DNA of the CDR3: TGTGCCAGCAGCCCCCGGGACAGGGCCACAGATACGCAGTATTTT. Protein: CASSPRDRATDTQYF.